What follows describes a single T cell receptor (beta chain). Its antigen is as yet unknown. Use of 60 Vbeta and 13 Jbeta primers characterized the PCR. Profiled with immunoSEQ multiplex PCR; TCRdb holds only in-frame clones, not every one. The top ten hold approximately 2.3% of the sample, which has 50,000 to 70,000 clones, 77% seen once. The data were taken from a study of cytomegalovirus exposure and HLA in healthy donors. Points from the study as a whole: Reports state that TCR beta sequences accurately predicted most subjects' HLA-A and HLA-B alleles.

CDR1 is SNHLY and CDR2 is FYNNEI in the germline V gene. After removal of 7 bases from V and 7 bases from J, the junction contained 4 bases not matched to a gene. The CDR3 runs 12 residues. The TCR was taken from a female donor in good health and CMV-seronegative. The chain links TRBV2 to TRBJ1-1; 9 nucleotides line up with TRBD1. The sample taken for sequencing was PBMCs. The DNA of the CDR3 is TGTGCCAGCACCAAGGGACAGGGTGAAGCTTTCTTT. Encoded protein: CASTKGQGEAFF.